This T cell receptor beta chain emerged from a study of blood T cell repertoires in COVID-19. Study details: Acute-phase and convalescent COVID-19 samples originated in the United States, Italy and Spain.

The data were produced by immunoSEQ multiplex PCR, yet TCRdb's version contains in-frame clones alone and is incomplete. Of 80,000 to 100,000 clones in the sample, 80% were seen once. After removal of 3 bases from V and 4 bases from J, the junction contained 10 bases not matched to a gene. The germline CDR1 and CDR2 sequences are MGHRA and YSYEKL. CDR3 size: 16 residues. J is TRBJ2-7 and V is TRBV4-1; 9 positions agree with TRBD2. The source of this sequence is a human donor in a cohort sampled during active COVID-19. Sequenced: peripheral blood. Here the CDR3 reads CASSHGRSREGYEQYF. Written as DNA, the CDR3 is TGCGCCAGCAGCCACGGAAGGTCGCGGGAGGGTTACGAGCAGTACTTC.